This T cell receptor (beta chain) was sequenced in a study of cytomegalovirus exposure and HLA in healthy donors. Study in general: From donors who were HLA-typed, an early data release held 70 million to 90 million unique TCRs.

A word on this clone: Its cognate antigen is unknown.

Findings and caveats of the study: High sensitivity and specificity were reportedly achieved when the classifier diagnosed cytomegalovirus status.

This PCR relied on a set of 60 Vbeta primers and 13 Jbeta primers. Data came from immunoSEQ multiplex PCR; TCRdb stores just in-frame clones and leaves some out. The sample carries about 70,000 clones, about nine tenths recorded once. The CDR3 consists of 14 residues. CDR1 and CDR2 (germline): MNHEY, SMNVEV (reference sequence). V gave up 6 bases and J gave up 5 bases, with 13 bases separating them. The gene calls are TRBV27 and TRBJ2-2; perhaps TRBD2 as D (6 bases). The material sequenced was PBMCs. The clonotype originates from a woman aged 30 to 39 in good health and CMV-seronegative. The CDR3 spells CASRRTGGTGELFF. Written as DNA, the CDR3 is TGTGCCAGCAGAAGAACCGGGGGAACCGGGGAGCTGTTTTTT.